Following are 30 T cell receptor beta chains from one sample sequenced in a study of vaccination and CD4 T cells after COVID-19. The Oncomine TCR Beta short-read assay was what sequenced the DNA obtained from cultured CD4+ T cells. TCRdb re-derived calls from the PCR reads in MiXCR, one entry per CDR3 protein. The sample includes nearly 15,000 distinct CDR3 sequences, 78% of them seen just once. Regarding treatment: approximately 9-day PBMC culture with coronavirus spike peptide pools or control peptides (ViraFEST assay). The antigens these receptors bind are not known. Specimen: CD4+ T cells from blood, cultured in vitro, collected after SARS-CoV-2 vaccination. Receptors were obtained from a human donor who received a COVID-19 vaccine.

This chain connects TRBV7-8 to TRBJ1-2; D perhaps matches TRBD1 (6 bases). This CDR3 has 13 amino acids. V dropped 4 bases and J dropped 5 bases, with 11 bases sitting between them. Germline lookup yields CDR1 SGHVS and CDR2 FQNEAQ. The DNA for the CDR3 is TGTGCCAGCAGCTCTGACAGGATTTATGGCTACACCTTC. Amino acids: CASSSDRIYGYTF.

As to this clonotype: At one end, the junction sequence differs from germline, possibly due to a read error. The rearrangement links TRBV5-3 to TRBJ2-5, with 11 nucleotides matching TRBD2. TRBV5-3 is an ORF for which the function is uncertain. The CDR3 loop spans 14 amino acids. Written as DNA, the CDR3 is TGTGCCAGCAGCTTTATAGCGGGGGGGGAGACCCAGTACTTC. Protein: CASSFIAGGETQYF.

The chain is built from TRBV19 and TRBJ1-6, with a weak D call TRBD1 (5 bases). The CDR3 spans 15 residues. CDR1 and CDR2 (germline): LNHDA, SQIVND (reference sequence). Trimming pared 7 bases from V and 6 bases from J, leaving 16 bases between. The DNA for the CDR3 is TGTGCCAGTACCGCGGCTCAGGGATTTAATTCACCCCTCCACTTT. It specifies CASTAAQGFNSPLHF.

This sequence joins TRBV15 and TRBJ2-3; D remains ambiguous. Looked up from germline, CDR1 is LNHNV and CDR2 is YYDKDF (reference sequence). Deletions cut 1 base from V and 6 bases from J, with 8 bases between. This CDR3 region has 13 residues. The CDR3 sequence: CATSRVSRDTQYF. DNA of the CDR3: TGTGCCACCAGCAGAGTCTCGCGGGATACGCAGTATTTT.

The chain employs TRBV5-4 and TRBJ2-7, with TRBD1 as a possible D gene (5 bases). CDR1 is SGHNT and CDR2 is YYREEE in the germline V gene (reference sequence). The length of the CDR3 is 14 residues. Trimming took 4 bases from V and 5 from J, leaving 16 bases between them. The CDR3 protein is CASSALPRVHEQYF. For the CDR3, the DNA is TGTGCCAGCAGCGCTTTGCCCAGGGTTCACGAGCAGTACTTC.

The V and J genes are TRBV7-9 and TRBJ2-5; 8 bases map to TRBD2. CDR3 length equals 14 residues. Unmatched junction bases numbered 6, after V lost 5 bases and J lost 4 bases. Germline CDR1 SEHNR, CDR2 FQNEAQ (reference sequence). The CDR3 DNA follows: TGTGCCAGCAGCGCAAGCGGGGGAGGAGAGACCCAGTACTTC. It specifies CASSASGGGETQYF.

This clonotype was detected only once. The rearrangement joins TRBV19 to TRBJ2-5; unclear D gene. Trimming took off 0 bases at V and 5 bases at J, with 13 bases between the two ends. This CDR3 comprises 15 residues. In germline, CDR1 is LNHDA, CDR2 SQIVND (reference sequence). CDR3 sequence: CASSIDVRLPETQYF. The CDR3 DNA reads as TGTGCCAGTAGTATAGATGTGAGGTTACCGGAGACCCAGTACTTC.

This clonotype was recorded once. The J gene is TRBJ1-1, the V gene TRBV20-1, with D possibly being TRBD1 (5 bases). V dropped 6 bases and J dropped 3 bases, with 11 bases sitting between them. CDR3 size: 12 residues. From germline, CDR1 is DFQATT and CDR2 SNEGSKA (reference sequence). The CDR3 nucleotides read TGCAGTGCCGTCGGAGGGGACACTGAAGCTTTCTTT. Encoded protein: CSAVGGDTEAFF.

The chain is built from TRBV10-1 and TRBJ2-3; perhaps D is TRBD1 or TRBD2 (5 bases each). The germline V and J ends were trimmed by 0 bases and 2 bases, with 9 bases remaining between them. The CDR3 is 15 amino acids. CDR1 and CDR2 from the germline V gene are WNHNN and SYGVQD (reference sequence). CDR3 bases: TGCGCCAGCAGTGAGTCGGGGGACCTCACAGATACGCAGTATTTT. Translation: CASSESGDLTDTQYF.

The chain combines TRBV30 with TRBJ2-5; no clear D gene. The V end lost 0 bases, the J end lost 4 bases, and 9 bases lay between the germline ends. Germline CDR1 GTSNPN, CDR2 SVGIG (reference sequence). This CDR3 spans 13 amino acids. The CDR3 nucleotides are TGTGCCTGGAGTGTACCACACTTAGAGACCCAGTACTTC. Translating it yields CAWSVPHLETQYF.

The genes are TRBV30 and TRBJ2-5, with D unresolved. V was clipped by 0 bases and J by 6 bases, with 8 bases between them. Germline V gives CDR1 GTSNPN, CDR2 SVGIG (reference sequence). The CDR3 loop spans 12 amino acids. CDR3 amino acids: CAWSVVQQTQYF. DNA of the CDR3: TGTGCCTGGAGTGTAGTACAGCAGACCCAGTACTTC.

The rearrangement links TRBV7-5 to TRBJ2-3; the D call in the table, TRBD1, was not verified against the DNA. TRBV7-5 is a pseudogene. The CDR3 has 17 amino acids. This CDR3 is CISMSEDRTGGTDTQYF. CDR3 in DNA: TGTATCTCTATGTCAGAAGACCGGACAGGGGGCACAGATACGCAGTATTTT.

The chain is built from TRBV2 and TRBJ1-5; 9 nucleotides match TRBD1. The length of the CDR3 is 15 residues. In germline, CDR1 is SNHLY, CDR2 FYNNEI. V dropped 6 bases and J dropped 1; count of bases not matched to a gene: 4. The CDR3 nucleotides are TGTGCCAGCAGGAATGACAGGGGGAGCAATCAGCCCCAGCATTTT. Its translation is CASRNDRGSNQPQHF.

This clonotype is categorized as large. The chain has TRBV12-3 or TRBV12-4 and TRBJ1-6, with 8 bases matching TRBD1. The length of the CDR3 is 18 residues. V shed 5 bases and J 0 bases; nucleotides not matched to a gene: 9. The CDR3 coding sequence is TGTGCCAGCAGTAGGACAGGGTGGGGAAGCTCCTATAATTCACCCCTCCACTTT. This encodes CASSRTGWGSSYNSPLHF.

The chain links TRBV10-1 to TRBJ1-2; no definite D call. V lost 4 bases and J 4 bases, leaving 10 bases between the germline ends. The CDR3 has 13 amino acids. The V gene's germline CDR1 is WNHNN and CDR2 SYGVQD (reference sequence). The CDR3 region is CASSADRPYGYTF. In DNA form, the CDR3 reads TGCGCCAGCAGTGCGGACCGACCCTATGGCTACACCTTC.

The J gene is TRBJ2-5, the V gene TRBV5-1; TRBD2 matches 7 bases. This CDR3 is built from 14 residues. Trimming cost V 4 bases and J 4 bases; bases outside gene matches: 7. Germline CDR1 is SGHRS and CDR2 is YFSETQ. CDR3 protein: CASSPTGRGETQYF. The CDR3 DNA reads TGCGCCAGCAGCCCCACGGGGAGGGGAGAGACCCAGTACTTC.

The J gene is TRBJ1-5, the V gene TRBV2; D not certain. This CDR3 comprises 17 residues. Germline CDR1 SNHLY, CDR2 FYNNEI. Trimming took off 4 bases at V and 0 bases at J, with 16 bases between the two ends. In DNA, the CDR3 is TGTGCCAGCAGTGGGCTAGGGAGGGTTGGTAGCAATCAGCCCCAGCATTTT. Its translation: CASSGLGRVGSNQPQHF. Full variable domain (outside the CDR3, taken from reference TRBV2 and TRBJ1-5): EPEVTQTPSHQVTQMGQEVILRCVPISNHLYFYWYRQILGQKVEFLVSFYNNEISEKSEIFDDQFSVERPDGSNFTLKIRSTKLEDSAMYFCASSGLGRVGSNQPQHFGDGTRLSIL.

V is TRBV10-3 and J is TRBJ2-7; 7 bases agree with TRBD2. There are 15 residues in the CDR3. V shed 5 bases, J shed 2 bases, and the junction held 9 bases outside the gene matches. From germline, CDR1 is ENHRY and CDR2 SYGVKD. CDR3 amino acids: CAISPPGGGTYEQYF. CDR3 DNA: TGTGCCATCAGTCCCCCGGGGGGAGGAACCTACGAGCAGTACTTC.

As to this clonotype: A read error may account for a junction end that differs from germline. The V gene is TRBV20-1, the J gene TRBJ1-1; tentative D call: TRBD1 (6 bases). CDR1 is DFQATT and CDR2 is SNEGSKA in the germline V gene (reference sequence). The CDR3 is 11 amino acids. Here the CDR3 reads CSAALGGIPNF. CDR3 bases: TGCAGTGCGGCTTTGGGGGGCATCCCAAACTTT.

This clonotype is a singleton in its sample. The V call is TRBV10-3, the J call TRBJ1-1, with 10 bases identical to TRBD1. Trimming at V came to 3 bases and at J to 3 bases, leaving 4 bases not matched to a gene. CDR1 is ENHRY and CDR2 is SYGVKD in the germline V gene. This CDR3 comprises 15 residues. The CDR3 nucleotides are TGTGCCATCAGTGACAGGACAGGGGGGCACACTGAAGCTTTCTTT. It specifies CAISDRTGGHTEAFF.

V usage is TRBV21-1 and J usage is TRBJ1-3. TRBV21-1 is termed a pseudogene. The CDR3 spans 13 residues. This chain's CDR3 is CASSKARGNTIYF. The CDR3 coding sequence is TGTGCCAGCAGCAAAGCGCGGGGAAACACCATATATTTT.

There are a few counts of this clonotype. The chain couples TRBV6-1 to TRBJ2-2, with 8 bases aligning to TRBD1. The CDR3 consists of 17 residues. In germline, CDR1 is MNHNS, CDR2 SASEGT. The ends lost 7 bases at V and 2 bases at J; junction bases unmatched: 12. The CDR3 here is CASTLAPGQGNTGELFF. CDR3 sequence (DNA): TGTGCCAGCACTCTAGCCCCTGGACAGGGTAACACCGGGGAGCTGTTTTTT.

V gene TRBV7-8 combines with J gene TRBJ2-2, with 7 nucleotides matching TRBD1. Germline CDR1 SGHVS, CDR2 FQNEAQ. CDR3 size: 19 residues. V dropped 1 base and J dropped 2; count of bases not matched to a gene: 13. The CDR3 loop reads CASSLGSAGTDHNTGELFF. As DNA, the CDR3 is TGTGCCAGCAGCTTAGGATCCGCCGGGACAGACCACAACACCGGGGAGCTGTTTTTT.

The chain employs TRBV30 and TRBJ1-4; D gene unclear. Germline loops: CDR1 GTSNPN, CDR2 SVGIG (reference sequence). CDR3 size: 16 residues. The V and J ends lost 4 bases and 6 bases respectively, with 21 bases between them. The DNA of the CDR3 is TGTGCCTGGACTCATGGGTATGGGAGTGGAGATGAAAAACTGTTTTTT. Its protein is CAWTHGYGSGDEKLFF. Looking up the rest from reference TRBV30 and TRBJ1-4 gives the full variable domain: SQTIHQWPATLVQPVGSPLSLECTVEGTSNPNLYWYRQAAGRGLQLLFYSVGIGQISSEVPQNLSASRPQDRQFILSSKKLLLSDSGFYLCAWTHGYGSGDEKLFFGSGTQLSVL.

The chain links TRBV19 to TRBJ2-6; TRBD1 or TRBD2 may be the D gene (5 bases each). With 2 bases removed from V and 3 bases from J, the gap between germline ends came to 11 bases. The germline gives CDR1 LNHDA, CDR2 SQIVND (reference sequence). This CDR3 has 16 amino acids. This CDR3 is CASSISRDGGANVLTF. CDR3 in DNA: TGTGCCAGTAGTATAAGCCGGGACGGTGGGGCCAACGTCCTGACTTTC.

CDR3 amino acids: CASSLDGGANEKLFF. The CDR3 bases are TGTGCCAGCAGCCTGGACGGCGGTGCCAATGAAAAACTGTTTTTT. This chain joins TRBV7-9 and TRBJ1-4, with D hard to call. Germline CDR1 is SEHNR and CDR2 is FQNEAQ (reference sequence). The germline V and J ends were trimmed by 5 bases and 5 bases, with 15 bases remaining between them. The CDR3 runs to 15 residues.

This clonotype was found once. The chain joins TRBV20-1 to TRBJ1-2; 8 bases agree with TRBD1. Unmatched junction bases numbered 11, after V lost 3 bases and J lost 8 bases. Germline V gene data show CDR1 as DFQATT and CDR2 as SNEGSKA (reference sequence). This CDR3 has 14 residues. CDR3 loop: CSASTPPGGNGYTF. The CDR3 DNA sequence: TGCAGTGCTAGTACCCCTCCAGGGGGCAACGGCTACACCTTC.

J is TRBJ1-2 and V is TRBV5-4; 12 nucleotides agree with TRBD1. Germline values: CDR1 SGHNT, CDR2 YYREEE (reference sequence). The V segment lost 2 bases and the J segment 1 base; nucleotides outside the gene matches: 3. This CDR3 has 16 residues. CDR3 in amino acids: CASSLGTGGVNYGYTF. CDR3 coding DNA: TGTGCCAGCAGCTTAGGGACAGGGGGCGTTAACTATGGCTACACCTTC.

The V call is TRBV20-1, the J call TRBJ1-5; D possibly corresponds to TRBD1 (5 bases). Trimming removed 5 bases at V and 6 bases at J, with 17 bases between. The CDR3 contains 14 residues. The germline V gene encodes CDR1 DFQATT and CDR2 SNEGSKA (reference sequence). The CDR3 protein is CSAGQGGKRQPQHF. The CDR3 coding sequence is TGCAGTGCTGGACAAGGAGGGAAGCGTCAGCCCCAGCATTTT.

The rearrangement uses TRBV20-1 and TRBJ1-5, with D perhaps matching TRBD1 (6 bases). Germline assignment: CDR1 DFQATT and CDR2 SNEGSKA (reference sequence). Between the trimmed V and J ends, which lost 4 bases and 5 bases, there was a span of 9 bases. CDR3 length: 12 residues. The CDR3 DNA sequence: TGCAGTGCTACCAACAGGGATCAGCCCCAGCATTTT. As protein: CSATNRDQPQHF.